A single sample gave rise to the 22 T cell receptor beta chains below, sequenced in a study of tissue T cells after allogeneic stem cell transplantation. Clones were read by immunoSEQ multiplex PCR, and TCRdb kept only the in-frame ones, dropping some. The sample shows around 9,100 clones, approximately 60% of them seen only once. The sample in question was tissue from the jejunum, obtained at autopsy. These receptors were obtained from a female donor at least 60 years old with lung cancer.

By share, this clone counts as medium-sized (0.01 to 0.1%). For the CDR3, the DNA is TGTGCCAGCAGCTCTAGAAGACTAGCGGGAGGGTACAATGAGCAGTTCTTC. The encoded protein is CASSSRRLAGGYNEQFF. V usage is TRBV7-9 and J usage is TRBJ2-1; 14 bases fit TRBD2. This CDR3 has 17 residues. CDR1 and CDR2 (germline): SEHNR, FQNEAQ (reference sequence). The V segment lost 4 bases and the J segment 4 bases; nucleotides outside the gene matches: 6.

The DNA for the CDR3 is TGTGCCAGCAGACGAACAGGGTCTAATGAAAAACTGTTTTTT. This codes for CASRRTGSNEKLFF. The J gene is TRBJ1-4, the V gene TRBV6-6, with a possible D match to TRBD1 (6 bases). The CDR3 contains 14 residues. Germline V lookup: CDR1 MNHNY, CDR2 SVGAGI (reference sequence). Trimming shortened V by 6 bases and J by 3 bases, and 11 bases separated the two germline ends.

The gene calls are TRBV15 and TRBJ1-4, with D maybe TRBD1 (6 bases). V was trimmed by 0 bases and J by 7 bases, leaving 9 bases between them. CDR3 length equals 14 residues. From germline, CDR1 is LNHNV and CDR2 YYDKDF (reference sequence). CDR3 in DNA: TGTGCCACCAGCAGAGATAGGGGGGCTGAAAAACTGTTTTTT. It yields the protein CATSRDRGAEKLFF. Full variable domain (remainder filled in from reference TRBV15 and TRBJ1-4): DAMVIQNPRYQVTQFGKPVTLSCSQTLNHNVMYWYQQKSSQAPKLLFHYYDKDFNNEADTPDNFQSRRPNTSFCFLDIRSPGLGDTAMYLCATSRDRGAEKLFFGSGTQLSVL.

This clone showed up just a few times. The V gene is TRBV6-6, the J gene TRBJ2-4, with 9 positions matching TRBD1. After removal of 5 bases from V and 6 bases from J, the junction contained 11 bases not matched to a gene. The CDR3 consists of 16 residues. Germline CDR1 reads MNHNY; CDR2 reads SVGAGI (reference sequence). CDR3 DNA sequence: TGTGCCAGCAGTATGAACAGGGGGCGAGAGGGAAACATTCAGTACTTC. It yields the protein CASSMNRGREGNIQYF.

The chain joins TRBV7-9 to TRBJ2-3, with 8 bases aligning to TRBD1. CDR3 length: 16 amino acids. V dropped 1 base and J dropped 0; count of bases not matched to a gene: 3. Per germline, CDR1 SEHNR and CDR2 FQNEAQ (reference sequence). The CDR3 protein is CASSLVTGGSTDTQYF. The CDR3 DNA is TGTGCCAGCAGCTTAGTCACAGGGGGTAGCACAGATACGCAGTATTTT. Variable domain in full (rest from reference TRBV7-9 and TRBJ2-3): DTGVSQNPRHKITKRGQNVTFRCDPISEHNRLYWYRQTLGQGPEFLTYFQNEAQLEKSRLLSDRFSAERPKGSFSTLEIQRTEQGDSAMYLCASSLVTGGSTDTQYFGPGTRLTVL.

The chain is built from TRBV19 and TRBJ1-2; unclear D gene. Trimming left V 10 bases short and J 5 bases short, with 20 bases between. The CDR3 sequence is 14 residues long. Germline V gives CDR1 LNHDA, CDR2 SQIVND (reference sequence). The chain's CDR3 is CATARTGTLYGYTF. CDR3 coding DNA: TGTGCCACCGCGAGGACGGGTACCTTATATGGCTACACCTTC.

This clone was found a few times. The chain uses TRBV14 and TRBJ2-7, with 8 bases that match TRBD1. CDR1 and CDR2 from the germline V gene are SGHDN and FVKESK. The CDR3 contains 15 residues. Losses at the gene ends were 4 bases for V and 0 bases for J; bases not matched to a gene: 5. The CDR3 region is CASSRQTGDSYEQYF. The CDR3 DNA is TGTGCCAGCAGCCGACAGACAGGGGACTCCTACGAGCAGTACTTC. Using reference TRBV14 and TRBJ2-7 for the parts outside the CDR3, the full variable domain is EAGVTQFPSHSVIEKGQTVTLRCDPISGHDNLYWYRRVMGKEIKFLLHFVKESKQDESGMPNNRFLAERTGGTYSTLKVQPAELEDSGVYFCASSRQTGDSYEQYFGPGTRLTVT.

J is TRBJ1-4 and V is TRBV15; a weak D match, TRBD1 (5 bases). The CDR3 consists of 14 residues. The germline V gene encodes CDR1 LNHNV and CDR2 YYDKDF (reference sequence). Trimming took 2 bases from V and 5 from J, leaving 9 bases between them. DNA of the CDR3: TGTGCCACCAGCAGACAGGGAACCAATGAAAAACTGTTTTTT. Its translation is CATSRQGTNEKLFF.

This clone was detected a few times. The rearrangement joins TRBV9 to TRBJ2-5, with 7 positions matching TRBD1. Germline CDR1 SGDLS, CDR2 YYNGEE. The CDR3 is made up of 15 amino acids. With V trimmed by 3 bases and J by 1 base, 6 bases remained unmatched. CDR3 in amino acids: CASSATGEPQETQYF. CDR3 coding DNA: TGTGCCAGCAGCGCCACAGGGGAGCCCCAAGAGACCCAGTACTTC.

This clone was recorded only once. This chain joins TRBV4-3 and TRBJ2-3; no clear D gene. This CDR3 is 13 amino acids long. The V gene lost 0 bases and the J gene lost 5 bases, with 6 bases spanning the gap. Germline CDR1 reads LGHNA; CDR2 reads YSLEER. CDR3 region: CASSQDRRDTQYF. In DNA, the CDR3 is TGCGCCAGCAGCCAAGACAGAAGAGATACGCAGTATTTT.

Relative to its sample, this clone is medium-sized (0.01 to 0.1%). The rearrangement links TRBV6-5 to TRBJ2-2, with D uncertain. This CDR3 comprises 15 residues. The V end was cut by 4 bases, the J end by 4 bases, with 13 bases between. Germline V gene data show CDR1 as MNHEY and CDR2 as SVGAGI. The CDR3 DNA follows: TGTGCCAGCAGTTCGCAGTTTGGCAGCACCGGGGAGCTGTTTTTT. Translation gives CASSSQFGSTGELFF.

The CDR3 region has the DNA TGCAGAGTGACCCCCTATAATTCACCCCTCCACTTT. Translation gives CRVTPYNSPLHF. This rearrangement joins TRBV29-1 to TRBJ1-6, with D hard to call. Looked up from germline, CDR1 is SQVTM and CDR2 is ANQGSEA. The CDR3 spans 12 residues.

Written as DNA, the CDR3 is TGTGCCAGCAGCTTGGCGTCCCGGACTCAAGAGACCCAGTACTTC. This sequence encodes CASSLASRTQETQYF. V is TRBV5-4 and J is TRBJ2-5, with D perhaps TRBD2 (5 bases). Looked up from germline, CDR1 is SGHNT and CDR2 is YYREEE (reference sequence). Trimming took 0 bases from V and 2 from J, leaving 11 bases between them. The CDR3 covers 15 residues.

The J gene is TRBJ1-2, the V gene TRBV6-6; possible D gene TRBD1, 6 bases. In germline, CDR1 is MNHNY, CDR2 SVGAGI (reference sequence). V was cut by 8 bases and J by 5 bases, with 21 bases left in between. This CDR3 is built from 15 residues. The CDR3 here is CASRGRPGHLYGYTF. In DNA form, the CDR3 reads TGTGCCAGCCGCGGAAGACCGGGACACCTTTATGGCTACACCTTC.

The chain uses TRBV5-1 and TRBJ1-2; TRBD1 is a possible D gene (6 bases). CDR3 size: 14 residues. Trimming stripped 4 bases from V and 5 bases from J, with 15 bases between. CDR1 and CDR2 from the germline V gene are SGHRS and YFSETQ. The CDR3 spells CASSRGQLFYGYTF. The DNA for the CDR3 is TGCGCCAGCAGCCGAGGACAGCTCTTTTATGGCTACACCTTC.

By proportion, this clone is medium-sized (0.01 to 0.1%). V is TRBV5-8 and J is TRBJ2-3; D remains ambiguous. The germline V gene has CDR1 SGHTS and CDR2 YDEGEE. V was shortened by 7 bases and J by 0 bases, with 12 bases between the two germline ends. The CDR3 length is 14 residues. The CDR3 sequence is CASRLEQSTDTQYF. The CDR3 coding sequence is TGTGCCAGCCGTCTTGAGCAAAGCACAGATACGCAGTATTTT.

The chain joins TRBV2 to TRBJ2-3, with 8 bases fitting TRBD2. Germline CDR1 SNHLY, CDR2 FYNNEI. The V segment lost 5 bases and the J segment 6 bases; nucleotides outside the gene matches: 10. The CDR3 is 15 residues long. Written as DNA, the CDR3 is TGTGCCAGCAGTCCTAGCGGGTCCCCGGAGGATACGCAGTATTTT. Protein: CASSPSGSPEDTQYF.

The V call is TRBV30, the J call TRBJ1-1; D uncertain. The ends were cut back, 0 bases at V and 4 bases at J, with 3 bases in the middle. Germline V lookup: CDR1 GTSNPN, CDR2 SVGIG (reference sequence). This CDR3 comprises 11 residues. The CDR3 sequence: CAWSVSTEAFF. CDR3 bases: TGTGCCTGGAGTGTAAGCACTGAAGCTTTCTTT. The full variable domain, with the rest looked up from reference TRBV30 and TRBJ1-1, is SQTIHQWPATLVQPVGSPLSLECTVEGTSNPNLYWYRQAAGRGLQLLFYSVGIGQISSEVPQNLSASRPQDRQFILSSKKLLLSDSGFYLCAWSVSTEAFFGQGTRLTVV.

The rearrangement uses TRBV9 and TRBJ2-1; D gene unclear. CDR3 length equals 15 residues. Trimming removed 0 bases from V and 0 bases from J, with 7 bases in between. The germline gives CDR1 SGDLS, CDR2 YYNGEE. DNA for the CDR3: TGTGCCAGCAGCGTAGGTGGCGCCTCCTACAATGAGCAGTTCTTC. Amino acid sequence: CASSVGGASYNEQFF. Together with reference TRBV9 and TRBJ2-1, the CDR3 gives the full variable domain: DSGVTQTPKHLITATGQRVTLRCSPRSGDLSVYWYQQSLDQGLQFLIQYYNGEERAKGNILERFSAQQFPDLHSELNLSSLELGDSALYFCASSVGGASYNEQFFGPGTRLTVL.

The chain employs TRBV9 and TRBJ2-2; no clear D. The CDR3 has 14 residues. V lost 2 bases and J lost 6, with 11 bases in between. Germline V gene lookup returns CDR1 SGDLS and CDR2 YYNGEE. CDR3 coding DNA: TGTGCCAGCAGCGTGCGCCCCGTGGCCGGGGAGCTGTTTTTT. Translated: CASSVRPVAGELFF. The variable domain in full, completed from reference TRBV9 and TRBJ2-2, reads DSGVTQTPKHLITATGQRVTLRCSPRSGDLSVYWYQQSLDQGLQFLIQYYNGEERAKGNILERFSAQQFPDLHSELNLSSLELGDSALYFCASSVRPVAGELFFGEGSRLTVL.

The V and J genes are TRBV7-7 and TRBJ2-3, with D perhaps TRBD1 (6 bases). Trimming shortened V by 4 bases and J by 3 bases, and 8 bases separated the two germline ends. The CDR3 loop spans 13 amino acids. The germline CDR1 and CDR2 sequences are SSHAT and FNYEAQ (reference sequence). CDR3 DNA sequence: TGTGCCAGCAGCTCGACAGGTACAGATACGCAGTATTTT. It codes for CASSSTGTDTQYF.

The chain recombines TRBV19 with TRBJ1-2; D gene uncertain. The CDR3 extends over 13 amino acids. V lost 4 bases to trimming and J lost 2 bases, with 8 bases between them. In germline, CDR1 is LNHDA, CDR2 SQIVND (reference sequence). The CDR3 sequence: CASSTRWNYGYTF. For the CDR3, the DNA is TGTGCCAGTAGTACCCGATGGAACTATGGCTACACCTTC.